This T cell receptor (beta chain) is from a study of cytomegalovirus exposure and HLA in healthy donors. Germline V gene data show CDR1 as SGDLS and CDR2 as YYNGEE. Trimming left V 3 bases short and J 3 bases short, with 11 bases between. The CDR3 loop spans 14 amino acids. A note on this clone: Distinct nucleotide sequences in the sample also encode this CDR3.

Measured with immunoSEQ multiplex PCR; TCRdb has only the in-frame clones, and not every one. This table holds roughly 100,000 clones, about 88% found once. The source of this sequence is a woman in her late teens or twenties in good health and CMV-seropositive. The genes are TRBV9 and TRBJ2-3; tentative D call: TRBD2 (5 bases). The sequenced sample consisted of PBMCs. CDR3 sequence reads: CASSASGRTDTQYF. The CDR3 DNA is TGTGCCAGCAGCGCCAGCGGCAGAACAGATACGCAGTATTTT.